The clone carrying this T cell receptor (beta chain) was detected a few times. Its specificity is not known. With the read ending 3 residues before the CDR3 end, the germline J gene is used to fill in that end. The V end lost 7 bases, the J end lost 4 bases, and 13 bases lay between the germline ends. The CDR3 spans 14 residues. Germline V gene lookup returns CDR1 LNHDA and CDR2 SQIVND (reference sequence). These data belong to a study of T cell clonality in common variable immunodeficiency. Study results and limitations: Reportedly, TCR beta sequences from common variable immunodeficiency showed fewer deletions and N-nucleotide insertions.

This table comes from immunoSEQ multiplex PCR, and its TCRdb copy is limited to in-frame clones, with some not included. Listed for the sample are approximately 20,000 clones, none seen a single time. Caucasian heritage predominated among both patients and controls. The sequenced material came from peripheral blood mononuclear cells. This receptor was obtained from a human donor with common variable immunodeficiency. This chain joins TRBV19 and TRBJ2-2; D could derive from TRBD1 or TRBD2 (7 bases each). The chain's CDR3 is CASTQGRGTGELFF. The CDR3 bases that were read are TGTGCCAGTACACAGGGGAGGGGCACCGGGGAG. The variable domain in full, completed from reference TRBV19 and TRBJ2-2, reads DGGITQSPKYLFRKEGQNVTLSCEQNLNHDAMYWYRQDPGQGLRLIYYSQIVNDFQKGDIAEGYSVSREKKESFPLTVTSAQKNPTAFYLCASTQGRGTGELFFGEGSRLTVL.